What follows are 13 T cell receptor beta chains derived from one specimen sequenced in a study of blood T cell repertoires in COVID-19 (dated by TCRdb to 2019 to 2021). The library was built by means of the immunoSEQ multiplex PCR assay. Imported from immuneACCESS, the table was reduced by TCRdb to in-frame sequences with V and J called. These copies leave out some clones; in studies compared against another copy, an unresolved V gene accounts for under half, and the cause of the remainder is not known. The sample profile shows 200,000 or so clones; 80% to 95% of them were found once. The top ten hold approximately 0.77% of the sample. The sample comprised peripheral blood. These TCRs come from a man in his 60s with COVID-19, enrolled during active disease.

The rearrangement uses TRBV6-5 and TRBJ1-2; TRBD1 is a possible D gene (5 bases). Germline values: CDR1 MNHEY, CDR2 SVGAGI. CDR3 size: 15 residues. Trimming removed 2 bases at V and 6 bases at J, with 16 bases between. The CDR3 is CASSYKGRTGDGYTF. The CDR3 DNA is TGTGCCAGCAGTTACAAGGGCAGGACGGGGGATGGCTACACCTTC.

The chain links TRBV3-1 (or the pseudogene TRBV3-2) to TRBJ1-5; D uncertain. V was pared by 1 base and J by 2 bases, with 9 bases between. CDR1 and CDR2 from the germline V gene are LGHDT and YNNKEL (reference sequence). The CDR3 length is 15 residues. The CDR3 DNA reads TGTGCCAGCAGCCAAGTTAGCAGCGGCAATCAGCCCCAGCATTTT. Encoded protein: CASSQVSSGNQPQHF.

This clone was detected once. CDR3 DNA: TGTGCCAGCATAGCGGGGGCCTACAATGAGCAGTTCTTC. Translating gives CASIAGAYNEQFF. The chain combines TRBV2 with TRBJ2-1; 9 nucleotides line up with TRBD2. With V trimmed by 7 bases and J by 2 bases, 0 bases remained unmatched. This CDR3 has 13 amino acids. Germline CDR1 reads SNHLY; CDR2 reads FYNNEI.

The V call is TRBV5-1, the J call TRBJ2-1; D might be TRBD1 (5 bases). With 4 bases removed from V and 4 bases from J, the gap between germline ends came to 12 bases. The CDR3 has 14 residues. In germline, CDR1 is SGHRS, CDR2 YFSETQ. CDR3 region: CASSGAGPYNEQFF. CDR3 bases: TGCGCCAGCAGCGGGGCAGGACCTTACAATGAGCAGTTCTTC.

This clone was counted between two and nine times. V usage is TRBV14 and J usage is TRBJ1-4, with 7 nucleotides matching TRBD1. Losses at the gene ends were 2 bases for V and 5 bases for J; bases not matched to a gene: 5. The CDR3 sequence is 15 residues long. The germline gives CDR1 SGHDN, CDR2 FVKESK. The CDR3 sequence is CASSQYGRGNEKLFF. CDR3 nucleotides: TGTGCCAGCAGCCAATACGGCAGGGGGAATGAAAAACTGTTTTTT.

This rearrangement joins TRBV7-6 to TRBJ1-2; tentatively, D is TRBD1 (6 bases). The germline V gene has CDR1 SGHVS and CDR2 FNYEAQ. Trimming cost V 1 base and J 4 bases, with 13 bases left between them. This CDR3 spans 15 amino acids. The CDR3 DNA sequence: TGTGCCAGCAGCTTAGGCCAGGGGCAGGGCTATGGCTACACCTTC. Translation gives CASSLGQGQGYGYTF.

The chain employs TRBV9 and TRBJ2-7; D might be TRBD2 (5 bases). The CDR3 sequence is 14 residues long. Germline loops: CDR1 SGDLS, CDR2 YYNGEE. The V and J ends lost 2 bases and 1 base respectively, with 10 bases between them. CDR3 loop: CASSVEGGSYEQYF. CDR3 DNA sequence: TGTGCCAGCAGCGTCGAGGGCGGGTCCTACGAGCAGTACTTC.

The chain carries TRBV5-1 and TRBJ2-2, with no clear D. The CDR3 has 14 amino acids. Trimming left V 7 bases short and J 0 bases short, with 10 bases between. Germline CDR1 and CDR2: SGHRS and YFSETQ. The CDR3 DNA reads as TGCGCCAGCCGACTTAACGCGAACACCGGGGAGCTGTTTTTT. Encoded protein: CASRLNANTGELFF.

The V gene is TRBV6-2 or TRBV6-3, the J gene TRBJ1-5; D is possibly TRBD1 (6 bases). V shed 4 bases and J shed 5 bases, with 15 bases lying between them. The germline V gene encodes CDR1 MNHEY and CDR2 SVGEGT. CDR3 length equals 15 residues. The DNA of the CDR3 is TGTGCCAGCAGTTTGGGGGCTCTGGTTCATCAGCCCCAGCATTTT. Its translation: CASSLGALVHQPQHF.

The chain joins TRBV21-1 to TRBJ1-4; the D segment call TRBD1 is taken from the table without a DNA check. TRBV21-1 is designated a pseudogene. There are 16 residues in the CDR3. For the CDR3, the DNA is TGTGCCAGCAGCCCCACATCCGGGACAGGGGATGAAAAACTGTTTTTT. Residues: CASSPTSGTGDEKLFF.

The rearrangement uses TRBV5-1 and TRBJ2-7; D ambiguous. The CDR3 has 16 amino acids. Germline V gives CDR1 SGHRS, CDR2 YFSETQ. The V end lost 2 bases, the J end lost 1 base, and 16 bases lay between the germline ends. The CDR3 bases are TGCGCCAGCAGCTTCGACATTTCTTCGTCGTCCTACGAGCAGTACTTC. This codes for CASSFDISSSSYEQYF. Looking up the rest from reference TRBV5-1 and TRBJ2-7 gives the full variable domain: KAGVTQTPRYLIKTRGQQVTLSCSPISGHRSVSWYQQTPGQGLQFLFEYFSETQRNKGNFPGRFSGRQFSNSRSEMNVSTLELGDSALYLCASSFDISSSSYEQYFGPGTRLTVT.

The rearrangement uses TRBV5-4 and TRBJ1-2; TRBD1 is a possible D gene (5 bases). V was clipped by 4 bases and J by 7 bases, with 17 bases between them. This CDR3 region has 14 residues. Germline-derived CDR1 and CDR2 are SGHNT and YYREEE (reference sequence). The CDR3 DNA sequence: TGTGCCAGCAGCGATGGGACTACTCTCGGTGGCTACACCTTC. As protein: CASSDGTTLGGYTF.

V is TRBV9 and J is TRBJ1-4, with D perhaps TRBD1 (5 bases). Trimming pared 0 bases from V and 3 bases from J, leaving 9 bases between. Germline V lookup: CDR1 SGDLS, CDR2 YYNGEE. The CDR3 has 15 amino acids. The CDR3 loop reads CASSVAAGPNEKLFF. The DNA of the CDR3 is TGTGCCAGCAGCGTAGCGGCAGGGCCTAATGAAAAACTGTTTTTT. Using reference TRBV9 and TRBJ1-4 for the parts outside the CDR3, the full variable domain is DSGVTQTPKHLITATGQRVTLRCSPRSGDLSVYWYQQSLDQGLQFLIQYYNGEERAKGNILERFSAQQFPDLHSELNLSSLELGDSALYFCASSVAAGPNEKLFFGSGTQLSVL.